These 14 T cell receptor beta chains were all obtained from the same sample, sequenced in a study of blood T cell repertoires in COVID-19. Sequenced by immunoSEQ multiplex PCR; TCRdb stores in-frame clones only, minus some. Seen here are 150,000 to 200,000 clones, around 87% observed once, and the top ten hold 2.5% to 3%. Sample: peripheral blood. The source of these receptors is a man between 40 and 49 years old with active or convalescent COVID-19.

The chain employs TRBV28 and TRBJ2-3; tentative D call: TRBD2 (7 bases). This CDR3 comprises 16 residues. V was clipped by 4 bases and J by 1 base, with 15 bases between them. Germline V lookup: CDR1 MDHEN, CDR2 SYDVKM. The CDR3 bases are TGTGCCAGCAGTTCTGCACTAGGGGGGGGCACAGATACGCAGTATTTT. This codes for CASSSALGGGTDTQYF.

The chain carries TRBV5-8 and TRBJ2-3; 10 nucleotides line up with TRBD2. V was clipped by 4 bases and J by 6 bases; unmatched bases: 11. The CDR3 is made up of 16 amino acids. Germline-derived CDR1 and CDR2 are SGHTS and YDEGEE. This CDR3 is CASSAGRTSGGDTQYF. CDR3 DNA sequence: TGTGCCAGCAGCGCGGGCAGGACTAGCGGAGGGGATACGCAGTATTTT.

The chain combines TRBV28 with TRBJ1-2; weak D call: TRBD1 (5 bases). CDR3 length: 13 residues. Trimming removed 8 bases at V and 0 bases at J, with 10 bases between. Germline loops: CDR1 MDHEN, CDR2 SYDVKM. CDR3 bases: TGTGCCAGCTTCGACAGAGCTAACTATGGCTACACCTTC. Protein product: CASFDRANYGYTF.

The chain has TRBV12-3 or TRBV12-4 and TRBJ1-3; the D gene is possibly TRBD1 (6 bases). The CDR3 totals 13 residues. Trimming removed 4 bases from V and 4 bases from J, with 8 bases in between. The CDR3 loop reads CASSWGGGNTIYF. In DNA form, the CDR3 reads TGTGCCAGCAGTTGGGGGGGCGGAAACACCATATATTTT.

The chain's CDR3 is CASIHRDHTQYF. The CDR3 DNA is TGTGCCAGCATCCACAGGGACCATACGCAGTATTTT. This chain links TRBV28 with TRBJ2-3; possible D gene TRBD1, 6 bases. The CDR3 totals 12 residues. Trimming cost V 7 bases and J 7 bases, with 12 bases left between them. Germline V lookup: CDR1 MDHEN, CDR2 SYDVKM.

CDR3 in DNA: TGTGCCAGCAGGCGGACAGGGGGCTCCGCTGAAGCTTTCTTT. This sequence encodes CASRRTGGSAEAFF. The V and J genes are TRBV28 and TRBJ1-1, with TRBD1 identical over 11 bases. With V trimmed by 6 bases and J by 6 bases, 6 bases remained unmatched. Germline V gene sequence: CDR1 MDHEN, CDR2 SYDVKM. This CDR3 has 14 amino acids.

The V and J genes are TRBV5-1 and TRBJ2-1, with D perhaps TRBD1 (6 bases). Per germline, CDR1 SGHRS and CDR2 YFSETQ. The ends were cut back, 4 bases at V and 4 bases at J, with 9 bases in the middle. This CDR3 is built from 13 residues. The CDR3, as DNA: TGCGCCAGCAGCAGAGACAGGTACAATGAGCAGTTCTTC. It yields the protein CASSRDRYNEQFF.

The chain carries TRBV7-8 and TRBJ2-3, with a weak D call TRBD2 (6 bases). Germline-derived CDR1 and CDR2 are SGHVS and FQNEAQ. The CDR3 spans 15 residues. V lost 4 bases to trimming and J lost 4 bases, with 15 bases between them. The CDR3 sequence is CASSSEVGGADTQYF. CDR3 bases: TGTGCCAGCAGCTCAGAAGTCGGGGGTGCAGATACGCAGTATTTT.

The rearrangement uses TRBV5-5 and TRBJ1-5; 7 bases match TRBD1. From germline, CDR1 is SGHKS and CDR2 YYEKEE (reference sequence). V lost 0 bases, J lost 3 bases, and 6 bases stayed unmatched. This CDR3 has 16 residues. CDR3 sequence (DNA): TGTGCCAGCAGCTTGGAGGCAGGGGGAATCAATCAGCCCCAGCATTTT. It yields the protein CASSLEAGGINQPQHF.

The chain is built from TRBV23-1 and TRBJ1-6; tentatively, D is TRBD1 (5 bases). TRBV23-1 is flagged as an ORF with uncertain function. Deletions cut 3 bases from V and 3 bases from J, with 18 bases between. This CDR3 is built from 18 residues. The CDR3 spells CASSQIRGSGGYNSPLHF. The CDR3 DNA follows: TGCGCCAGCAGTCAGATAAGGGGTTCGGGAGGCTATAATTCACCCCTCCACTTT.

The chain uses TRBV12-3 or TRBV12-4 and TRBJ2-3; D is uncertain. V was pared by 8 bases and J by 6 bases, with 12 bases between. The CDR3 length is 12 residues. The CDR3 region has the DNA TGTGCCAGCGCAATGGGCCCCGATACGCAGTATTTT. This gives the protein CASAMGPDTQYF.

The rearrangement joins TRBV6-5 to TRBJ2-4, with 8 nucleotides matching TRBD1. Germline loops: CDR1 MNHEY, CDR2 SVGAGI. CDR3 length: 16 residues. V was pared by 0 bases and J by 5 bases, with 6 bases of the junction left unmatched. CDR3 in amino acids: CASSYSPTGDQNIQYF. The CDR3 coding sequence is TGTGCCAGCAGTTACTCTCCGACAGGGGACCAAAACATTCAGTACTTC.

J is TRBJ2-5 and V is TRBV3-1 (or the pseudogene TRBV3-2), with TRBD2 matching over 14 bases. CDR1 and CDR2 from the germline V gene are LGHDT and YNNKEL (reference sequence). This CDR3 spans 16 amino acids. Trimming cost V 4 bases and J 2 bases; bases outside gene matches: 3. CDR3 nucleotides: TGTGCCAGCAGCCGAGGACTAGCGGGGGGACAAGAGACCCAGTACTTC. Its translation: CASSRGLAGGQETQYF.

The chain joins TRBV7-9 to TRBJ1-5; D remains unclear. Trimming took 5 bases from V and 2 from J, leaving 4 bases between them. The CDR3 has 12 residues. Germline V gene lookup returns CDR1 SEHNR and CDR2 FQNEAQ (reference sequence). The CDR3 spells CASSPGNQPQHF. CDR3 DNA: TGTGCCAGCAGCCCCGGCAATCAGCCCCAGCATTTT. The variable domain in full, with the rest retrieved from reference TRBV7-9 and TRBJ1-5, is DTGVSQNPRHKITKRGQNVTFRCDPISEHNRLYWYRQTLGQGPEFLTYFQNEAQLEKSRLLSDRFSAERPKGSFSTLEIQRTEQGDSAMYLCASSPGNQPQHFGDGTRLSIL.